The T cell receptor beta chain under discussion was sequenced for a study of blood T cell repertoires in COVID-19. On the study more broadly: Both acute and convalescent COVID-19 samples were obtained from the United States, Italy and Spain. Nucleic acid was either cDNA or gDNA, and it came from T cells, B-cell-depleted T cells, or PBMCs.

Profiled with immunoSEQ multiplex PCR; TCRdb holds only in-frame clones, not every one. The sample shows 25,000 to 30,000 clones, around 87% of them seen only once. The count of this clone is one. The ends were cut back, 1 base at V and 2 bases at J, with 9 bases in the middle. This CDR3 region has 14 residues. The germline V gene encodes CDR1 MDHEN and CDR2 SYDVKM. Sequences were obtained from peripheral blood. This TCR was sampled from a man aged 55 to 70 with acute or convalescent COVID-19. The rearrangement joins TRBV28 to TRBJ2-7; D unresolved. CDR3 DNA sequence: TGTGCCAGCAGTTTATCTCAACCTACCTACGAGCAGTACTTC. It is translated as CASSLSQPTYEQYF.